This T cell receptor (beta chain) originates from a study of monozygotic twins with cystic fibrosis. Germline values: CDR1 ENHRY, CDR2 SYGVKD. The CDR3 covers 13 residues. The V and J ends lost 2 bases and 7 bases respectively, with 9 bases between them. TCRdb keeps only in-frame clones here, not all; method: immunoSEQ multiplex PCR. The table shows around 25,000 clones, with approximately 89% occurring only once. The sequencing input was blood. The chain couples TRBV10-3 to TRBJ1-5; no firm D call. The TCR comes from a girl aged 2-10 years with cystic fibrosis. The CDR3 region is CAISEGDRQPQHF. The CDR3 DNA reads as TGTGCCATCAGTGAGGGAGATCGGCAGCCCCAGCATTTT.